A single sample gave rise to the 18 T cell receptor beta chains below, sequenced in a study of neurological immune-mediated disorders (dated by TCRdb to between 2019 and 2020). To prepare the library, 5' RACE was applied. Reads for this sample came from an Illumina HiSeq 2500. Using fastp at Q25 and MiXCR, TCRdb reprocessed the public reads and kept productive beta chains. Each entry merges the rows of one CDR3 protein and shows their most common DNA and genes. This sample lists some 57,000 distinct CDR3 sequences; around 3.5% were detected once. 6% to 7% of the sample is held by the ten biggest clonotypes. The sample taken for sequencing was PBMCs. The receptor set was obtained from a man in his 60s with multiple sclerosis.

To note about this clonotype: A single base separates this from a much larger clone, so it may be a read error. The chain recombines TRBV20-1 with TRBJ1-1, with a weak D call TRBD1 (5 bases). V lost 6 bases and J lost 0, with 17 bases in between. There are 15 residues in the CDR3. Per the germline V gene, CDR1 is DFQATT and CDR2 is SNEGSKA (reference sequence). This CDR3 is CSARGRETMNTEAFF. CDR3 sequence (DNA): TGCAGTGCCCGGGGCAGGGAAACTATGAACACTGAAGCTTTCTTT.

This clonotype was seen ten or more times. The chain links TRBV11-2 to TRBJ2-3; D possibly matches TRBD1 or TRBD2 (6 bases each). Deletions cut 2 bases from V and 6 bases from J, with 12 bases between. The CDR3 length is 14 residues. Germline CDR1 is SGHAT and CDR2 is FQNNGV. For the CDR3, the DNA is TGTGCCAGCAGCTTAAGAGGGGGGAAGGATACGCAGTATTTT. Translated, it gives CASSLRGGKDTQYF.

This clonotype was found many times. The V and J genes are TRBV5-6 and TRBJ2-3; either TRBD1 or TRBD2 may supply D (6 bases each). V shed 4 bases and J shed 8 bases, with 11 bases lying between them. In germline, CDR1 is SGHDT, CDR2 YYEEEE. The CDR3 extends over 12 amino acids. The CDR3 protein is CASSLQGGTQYF. The CDR3 nucleotides read TGTGCCAGCAGCCTACAGGGAGGTACGCAGTATTTT.

This clonotype was recorded at least ten times. The chain links TRBV20-1 to TRBJ1-1; no clear D. V shed 5 bases and J shed 6 bases, with 25 bases lying between them. CDR1 and CDR2 (germline): DFQATT, SNEGSKA (reference sequence). CDR3 length: 16 residues. Written as DNA, the CDR3 is TGCAGTGCTGCGCCTCCTAGGCAGACAACTCGGCCTGAAGCTTTCTTT. Protein: CSAAPPRQTTRPEAFF.

This clonotype occurred many times. This CDR3 reads CASSPTGSKAQYF. CDR3 in DNA: TGCGCCAGCTCCCCCACAGGGTCGAAGGCCCAGTACTTC. This chain links TRBV10-1 with TRBJ2-5; D may be TRBD1 (6 bases). CDR1 and CDR2 from the germline V gene are WNHNN and SYGVQD (reference sequence). The CDR3 has 13 amino acids. V was clipped by 8 bases and J by 9 bases, with 19 bases between them.

Here the CDR3 DNA reads TGTGCCAGCAGCTTAAACCCCTTGACCGGGGAGCTGTTTTTT. This codes for CASSLNPLTGELFF. The rearrangement uses TRBV7-3 and TRBJ2-2; D unresolved. Trimming left V 1 base short and J 5 bases short, with 8 bases between. Germline CDR1 is SGHTA and CDR2 is FQGTGA. This CDR3 region has 14 residues.

This clonotype was seen repeatedly, ten times or more. The rearrangement joins TRBV20-1 to TRBJ2-5; no clear D. Trimming cost V 6 bases and J 5 bases, with 7 bases left between them. Germline V gene data show CDR1 as DFQATT and CDR2 as SNEGSKA (reference sequence). This CDR3 spans 10 amino acids. CDR3 bases: TGCAGTGCAAACGGGGAGACCCAGTACTTC. This encodes CSANGETQYF.

In its sample, this clonotype was seen many times. This chain links TRBV24-1 with TRBJ1-5; TRBD1 aligns across 8 bases. The CDR3 is 16 residues long. Germline V gives CDR1 KGHDR, CDR2 SFDVKD. V was clipped by 4 bases and J by 2 bases; unmatched bases: 6. The DNA of the CDR3 is TGTGCCACCAGTGACCCCGGACAGGGTCGCAATCAGCCCCAGCATTTT. Translating gives CATSDPGQGRNQPQHF.

This clonotype was detected ten times or more. The rearrangement links TRBV10-2 to TRBJ2-7, with a tentative D call TRBD1 (6 bases). The CDR3 has 13 residues. The ends were cut back, 7 bases at V and 7 bases at J, with 17 bases in the middle. Germline CDR1 reads WSHSY; CDR2 reads SAAADI. DNA of the CDR3: TGCGCCAGCATTGACAGGATGACGAATGAGCAGTACTTC. This gives the protein CASIDRMTNEQYF.

This clonotype was seen at least ten times. The genes are TRBV5-1 and TRBJ1-3; 7 nucleotides align to TRBD1. The V gene's germline CDR1 is SGHRS and CDR2 YFSETQ. This CDR3 spans 15 amino acids. V dropped 3 bases and J dropped 0; count of bases not matched to a gene: 3. CDR3 DNA: TGCGCCAGCAGCTCGGGACAGCTCTCTGGAAACACCATATATTTT. Protein sequence: CASSSGQLSGNTIYF.

This clonotype was counted ten times or more. V is TRBV5-1 and J is TRBJ1-3, with 8 bases that match TRBD1. The V segment lost 4 bases and the J segment 2 bases; nucleotides outside the gene matches: 5. CDR1 and CDR2 from the germline V gene are SGHRS and YFSETQ. CDR3 length: 15 amino acids. The CDR3, as DNA: TGCGCCAGCAGCGACCAGGGGGCGACTGGAAACACCATATATTTT. This sequence encodes CASSDQGATGNTIYF.

This clonotype was observed many times. V usage is TRBV20-1 and J usage is TRBJ2-1; no firm D call. The CDR3 contains 14 residues. The V gene's germline CDR1 is DFQATT and CDR2 SNEGSKA (reference sequence). The V end lost 6 bases, the J end lost 0 bases, and 12 bases lay between the germline ends. The CDR3 DNA sequence: TGCAGTGCCCCTCGACTCGACTCCTACAATGAGCAGTTCTTC. Translation gives CSAPRLDSYNEQFF.

This clonotype occurred many times. The chain joins TRBV20-1 to TRBJ2-2, with D tentatively TRBD2 (5 bases). The germline CDR1 and CDR2 sequences are DFQATT and SNEGSKA (reference sequence). This CDR3 contains 13 residues. V lost 0 bases to trimming and J lost 7 bases, with 9 bases between them. This CDR3 is CSARDRADGELFF. The DNA of the CDR3 is TGCAGTGCTAGAGATCGAGCGGACGGGGAGCTGTTTTTT.

At least ten counts were recorded for this clonotype. The rearrangement joins TRBV10-3 to TRBJ1-1; D remains unclear. Germline V CDR1 and CDR2: ENHRY, SYGVKD. The CDR3 contains 13 residues. The ends were cut back, 3 bases at V and 6 bases at J, with 11 bases in the middle. DNA for the CDR3: TGTGCCATCAGTGACGCGGGTGTATCTGAAGCTTTCTTT. Protein: CAISDAGVSEAFF.

This clonotype was seen at least ten times. The rearrangement uses TRBV20-1 and TRBJ2-7; no reliable D call. Germline loops: CDR1 DFQATT, CDR2 SNEGSKA (reference sequence). Trimming cost V 5 bases and J 6 bases, with 8 bases left between them. The CDR3 length is 10 residues. DNA for the CDR3: TGCAGTGCTGGCAATGCCGAGCAGTACTTC. This translates into CSAGNAEQYF.

This clonotype was counted at least ten times. This chain uses TRBV28 with TRBJ1-3; 7 nucleotides match TRBD1. This CDR3 region has 14 residues. With 8 bases clipped from V and 5 bases from J, the junction kept 9 bases outside the gene matches. The germline CDR1 and CDR2 sequences are MDHEN and SYDVKM. As DNA, the CDR3 is TGTGCCAGCGGGGGGGTCAGGGGGAGAAACACCATATATTTT. Its translation: CASGGVRGRNTIYF.

This clonotype was counted many times. The gene calls are TRBV7-2 and TRBJ2-7; 7 bases are a match to TRBD2. V was clipped by 5 bases and J by 9 bases; unmatched bases: 7. This CDR3 has 12 residues. Germline V lookup: CDR1 SGHTA, CDR2 FQGNSA. DNA for the CDR3: TGTGCCAGCAGCACAGTGGGAGGGGTGCAGTACTTC. It codes for CASSTVGGVQYF. Using reference TRBV7-2 and TRBJ2-7 for the parts outside the CDR3, the full variable domain is GAGVSQSPSNKVTEKGKDVELRCDPISGHTALYWYRQSLGQGLEFLIYFQGNSAPDKSGLPSDRFSAERTGGSVSTLTIQRTQQEDSAVYLCASSTVGGVQYFGPGTRLTVT.

The table lists this clonotype with many counts. The rearrangement uses TRBV20-1 and TRBJ1-5; 9 positions match TRBD1. This CDR3 spans 13 amino acids. The junction had 3 bases not matched to a gene; V was cut back by 3 bases and J by 6 bases. Germline-derived CDR1 and CDR2 are DFQATT and SNEGSKA (reference sequence). As DNA, the CDR3 is TGCAGTGCTAGGGGACAGGGCCCTCAGCCCCAGCATTTT. It specifies CSARGQGPQPQHF.